Listed here is a single T cell receptor beta chain. The antigen it recognizes is unknown. No qualities accompany the bases; no much larger clone lies one base away. The data were obtained in a study of T cells in localized non-small cell lung cancer (dated by TCRdb to the early 2020s). Regarding the study in general: The study examined T cell repertoires in a few hundred patients with early-stage NSCLC and compared tumors with uninvolved tumor-adjacent lungs. The cohort comprised 236 treatment-naïve NSCLC patients with resected, localized lung tumors. The mean age of the NSCLC patients was just over 65 years, with 130 or so men and 95 to 110 women.

On the study overall, not on this receptor specifically: A median of around 60 of the top 100 tumor clones turned up in the paired uninvolved adjacent lung, and 25 to 30 of those clones also ranked among the top 100 of that same adjacent lung. Longer overall survival was associated with higher T cell density in blood, whereas shorter survival was associated with higher clonality in adjacent lung. Uninvolved tumor-adjacent lung showed the highest T cell clonality, higher than tumor, which suggests more focused antigenic responses in the uninvolved tumor-adjacent lung. Because of the exploratory design, TCR variables were selected using unadjusted p-values without false-discovery rate correction. Multi-region tumor sequencing was not performed, so intratumor heterogeneity could not be excluded.

At diagnosis, peripheral blood, uninvolved tumor-adjacent lung and tumor were collected and stored as a combination of fresh-frozen and FFPE material. For TCR repertoire profiling, blood samples were analyzed in the form of peripheral blood mononuclear cells. The immunoSEQ Assay was used to sequence TCR beta CDR3 regions from DNA. In the authors' own workflow: T cell density was computed as TCR beta template counts normalized to usable DNA estimated by amplifying housekeeping genes. Richness was estimated with the preseqR package, extrapolating to 400,000 templates for PBMC samples and 120,000 templates for tissue samples. Clonality was taken to be one minus Pielou's evenness. Tissue-enriched TCRs were identified by differential abundance testing using productive amino-acid clonotypes, minimum total count 5 and alpha 0.1. Repertoire overlap between compartments was quantified with the Jaccard Index and Morisita Overlap Index. GLIPH grouped TCR beta CDR3s together with public tetramer-defined viral CDR3s, and a viral motif had to include at least three viral sequences and show V-gene enrichment. TCRdb holds this immuneACCESS table with in-frame rearrangements only. Some clones are missing; in checked studies, unresolved V genes explain under half, and the rest has no known cause. The D gene and trimming were derived from the DNA, and the V and J assignments and clone size from that table. The sample table shows almost 20,000 clones, and about 91% are seen once. The ten top clones hold approximately 9.1% of the sample.

The CDR3 contains 15 residues, cysteine and phenylalanine counted. Kept here is only the CDR3 DNA, which spans 45 bases and is read in frame from base 1. Compared with germline, V lacks 4 bases and J lacks 3 bases; bases without a gene match: 6. The germline V gene yields SGHVS for CDR1 and FNYEAQ for CDR2. The specimen comprised peripheral blood, sampled before any cancer treatment. The source of this sequence is a man aged 35 to 70 with stage I lung adenocarcinoma. In this chain, TRBV7-6 is recombined with TRBJ2-3, with 8 bases aligning to TRBD1. The CDR3 reads as follows: CASSSETGGTDTQYF. The nucleotide sequence is given as TGTGCCAGCAGCTCTGAAACAGGGGGAACAGATACGCAGTATTTT.